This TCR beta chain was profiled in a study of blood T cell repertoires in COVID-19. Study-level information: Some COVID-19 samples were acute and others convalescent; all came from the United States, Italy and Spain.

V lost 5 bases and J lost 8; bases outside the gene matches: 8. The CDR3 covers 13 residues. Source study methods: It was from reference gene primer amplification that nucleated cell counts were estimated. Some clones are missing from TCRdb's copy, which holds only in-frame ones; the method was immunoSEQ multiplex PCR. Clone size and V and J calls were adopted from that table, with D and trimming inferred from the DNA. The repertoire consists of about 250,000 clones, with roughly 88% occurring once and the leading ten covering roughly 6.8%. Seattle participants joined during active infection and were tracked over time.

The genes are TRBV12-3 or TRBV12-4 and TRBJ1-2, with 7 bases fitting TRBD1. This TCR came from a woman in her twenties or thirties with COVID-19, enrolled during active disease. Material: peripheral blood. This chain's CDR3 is CASSNDRVKGYTF. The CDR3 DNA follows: TGTGCCAGCAGTAACGACAGGGTAAAAGGCTACACCTTC.